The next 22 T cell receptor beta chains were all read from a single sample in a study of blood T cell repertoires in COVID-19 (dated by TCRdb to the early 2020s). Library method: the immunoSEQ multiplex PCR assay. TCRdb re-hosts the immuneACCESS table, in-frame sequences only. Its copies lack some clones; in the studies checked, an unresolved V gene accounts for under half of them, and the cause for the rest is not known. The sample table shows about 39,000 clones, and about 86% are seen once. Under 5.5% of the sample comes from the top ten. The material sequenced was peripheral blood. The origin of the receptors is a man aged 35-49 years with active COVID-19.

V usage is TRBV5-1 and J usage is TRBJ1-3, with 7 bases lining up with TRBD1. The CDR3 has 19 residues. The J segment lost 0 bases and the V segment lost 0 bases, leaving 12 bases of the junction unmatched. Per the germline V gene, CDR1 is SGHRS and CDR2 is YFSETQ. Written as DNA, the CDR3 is TGCGCCAGCAGCTTGGGACAGGGAGGTATCGGGGGCTCTGGAAACACCATATATTTT. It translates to CASSLGQGGIGGSGNTIYF. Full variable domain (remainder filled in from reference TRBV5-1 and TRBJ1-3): KAGVTQTPRYLIKTRGQQVTLSCSPISGHRSVSWYQQTPGQGLQFLFEYFSETQRNKGNFPGRFSGRQFSNSRSEMNVSTLELGDSALYLCASSLGQGGIGGSGNTIYFGEGSWLTVV.

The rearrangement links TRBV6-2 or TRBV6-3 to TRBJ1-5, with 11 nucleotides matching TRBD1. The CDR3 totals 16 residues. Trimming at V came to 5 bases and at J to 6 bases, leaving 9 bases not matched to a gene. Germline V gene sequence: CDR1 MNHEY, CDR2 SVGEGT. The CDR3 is CASSAPGQGVAQPQHF. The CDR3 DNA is TGTGCCAGCAGTGCCCCGGGACAGGGGGTGGCTCAGCCCCAGCATTTT.

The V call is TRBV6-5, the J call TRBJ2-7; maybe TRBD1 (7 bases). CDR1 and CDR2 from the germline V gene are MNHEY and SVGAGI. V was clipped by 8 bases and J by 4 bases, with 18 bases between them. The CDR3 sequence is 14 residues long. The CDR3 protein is CASLIGGQPYEQYF. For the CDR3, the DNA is TGTGCCAGCCTAATCGGGGGACAGCCATACGAGCAGTACTTC.

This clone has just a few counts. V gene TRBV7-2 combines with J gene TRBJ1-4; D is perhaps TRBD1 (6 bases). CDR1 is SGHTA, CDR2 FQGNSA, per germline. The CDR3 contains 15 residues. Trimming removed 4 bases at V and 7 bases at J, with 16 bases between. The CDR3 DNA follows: TGTGCCAGCAGCTCCAAGGGGGGGTCTGGTGAAAAACTGTTTTTT. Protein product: CASSSKGGSGEKLFF.

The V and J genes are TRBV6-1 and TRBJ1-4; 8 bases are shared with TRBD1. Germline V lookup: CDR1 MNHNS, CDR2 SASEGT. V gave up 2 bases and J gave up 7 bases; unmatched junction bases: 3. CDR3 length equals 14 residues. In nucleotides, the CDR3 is TGTGCCAGCAGTGAATGGGGGACAGGTGAAAAACTGTTTTTT. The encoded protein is CASSEWGTGEKLFF.

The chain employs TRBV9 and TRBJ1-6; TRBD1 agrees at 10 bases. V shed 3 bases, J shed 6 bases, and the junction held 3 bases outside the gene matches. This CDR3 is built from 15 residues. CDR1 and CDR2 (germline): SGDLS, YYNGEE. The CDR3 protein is CASSERDRGNSPLHF. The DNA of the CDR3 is TGTGCCAGCAGCGAGAGGGACAGGGGTAATTCACCCCTCCACTTT.

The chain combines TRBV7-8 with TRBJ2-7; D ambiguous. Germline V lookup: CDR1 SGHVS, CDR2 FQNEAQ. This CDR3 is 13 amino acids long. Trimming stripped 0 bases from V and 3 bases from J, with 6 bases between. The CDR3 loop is CASSLAQVYEQYF. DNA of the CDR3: TGTGCCAGCAGCTTAGCGCAGGTCTACGAGCAGTACTTC.

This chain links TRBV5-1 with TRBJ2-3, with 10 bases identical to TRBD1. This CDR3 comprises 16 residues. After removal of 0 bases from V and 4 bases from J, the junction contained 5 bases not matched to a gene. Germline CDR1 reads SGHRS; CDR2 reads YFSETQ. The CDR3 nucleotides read TGCGCCAGCAGCTTGGTGACAGGGGGCGGGTCAGATACGCAGTATTTT. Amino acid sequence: CASSLVTGGGSDTQYF.

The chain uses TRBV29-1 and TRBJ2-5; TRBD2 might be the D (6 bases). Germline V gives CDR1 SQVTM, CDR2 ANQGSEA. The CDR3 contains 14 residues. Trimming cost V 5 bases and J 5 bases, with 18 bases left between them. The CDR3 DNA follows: TGCAGCGTTTCAGAGGCGGGGTTCGGGGAGACCCAGTACTTC. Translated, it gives CSVSEAGFGETQYF. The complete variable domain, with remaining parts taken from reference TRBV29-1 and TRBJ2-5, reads SAVISQKPSRDICQRGTSLTIQCQVDSQVTMMFWYRQQPGQSLTLIATANQGSEATYESGFVIDKFPISRPNLTFSTLTVSNMSPEDSSIYLCSVSEAGFGETQYFGPGTRLLVL.

CDR3 DNA: TGTGCCTGGATGGAGGGCGATGGGGCCAACGTCCTGACTTTC. Residues: CAWMEGDGANVLTF. V is TRBV30 and J is TRBJ2-6, with D possibly TRBD2 on 6 matching bases. CDR3 length: 14 amino acids. CDR1 GTSNPN and CDR2 SVGIG come from the germline V gene (reference sequence). The V gene lost 4 bases and the J gene lost 3 bases, with 10 bases spanning the gap. The variable domain in full, with the rest retrieved from reference TRBV30 and TRBJ2-6, is SQTIHQWPATLVQPVGSPLSLECTVEGTSNPNLYWYRQAAGRGLQLLFYSVGIGQISSEVPQNLSASRPQDRQFILSSKKLLLSDSGFYLCAWMEGDGANVLTFGAGSRLTVL.

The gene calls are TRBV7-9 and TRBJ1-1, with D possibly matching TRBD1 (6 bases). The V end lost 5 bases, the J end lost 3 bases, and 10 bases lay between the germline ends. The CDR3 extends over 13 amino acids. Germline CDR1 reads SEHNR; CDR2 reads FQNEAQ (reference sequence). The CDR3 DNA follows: TGTGCCAGCAGCATCGGACAGCACACTGAAGCTTTCTTT. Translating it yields CASSIGQHTEAFF.

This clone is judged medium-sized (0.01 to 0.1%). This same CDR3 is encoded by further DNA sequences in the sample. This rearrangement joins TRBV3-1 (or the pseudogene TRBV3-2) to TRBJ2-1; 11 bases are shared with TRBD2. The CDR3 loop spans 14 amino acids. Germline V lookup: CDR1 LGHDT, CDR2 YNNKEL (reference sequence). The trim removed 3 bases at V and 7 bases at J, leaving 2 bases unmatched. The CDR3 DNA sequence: TGTGCCAGCAGCCAGGGACTAGCGGATAATGAGCAGTTCTTC. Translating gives CASSQGLADNEQFF.

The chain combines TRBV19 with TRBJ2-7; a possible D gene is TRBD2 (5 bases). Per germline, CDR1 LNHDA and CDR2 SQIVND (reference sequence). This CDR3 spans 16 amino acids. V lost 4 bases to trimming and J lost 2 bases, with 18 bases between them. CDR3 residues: CASSTHGLERAYEQYF. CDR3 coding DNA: TGTGCCAGTAGTACGCATGGGTTGGAGAGGGCCTACGAGCAGTACTTC. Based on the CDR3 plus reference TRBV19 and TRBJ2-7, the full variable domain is DGGITQSPKYLFRKEGQNVTLSCEQNLNHDAMYWYRQDPGQGLRLIYYSQIVNDFQKGDIAEGYSVSREKKESFPLTVTSAQKNPTAFYLCASSTHGLERAYEQYFGPGTRLTVT.

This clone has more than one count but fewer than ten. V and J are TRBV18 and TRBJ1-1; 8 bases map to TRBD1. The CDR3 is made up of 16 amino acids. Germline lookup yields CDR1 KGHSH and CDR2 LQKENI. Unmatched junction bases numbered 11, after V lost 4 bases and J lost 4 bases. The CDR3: CASSLSTGQVLTEAFF. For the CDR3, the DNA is TGTGCCAGCTCACTTTCGACGGGACAGGTCCTCACTGAAGCTTTCTTT.

The CDR3 sequence is CASSSRQGHTEAFF. CDR3 coding DNA: TGCGCCAGCAGCTCGAGACAGGGACACACTGAAGCTTTCTTT. The rearrangement uses TRBV5-1 and TRBJ1-1, with 7 bases fitting TRBD1. The trim removed 3 bases at V and 3 bases at J, leaving 5 bases unmatched. The CDR3 length is 14 residues. Germline CDR1 is SGHRS and CDR2 is YFSETQ.

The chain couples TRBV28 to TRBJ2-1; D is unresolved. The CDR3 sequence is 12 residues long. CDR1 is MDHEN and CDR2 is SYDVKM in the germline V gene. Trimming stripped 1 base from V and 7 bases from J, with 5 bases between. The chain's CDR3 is CASSLYGNEQFF. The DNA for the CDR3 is TGTGCCAGCAGTTTATACGGGAATGAGCAGTTCTTC.

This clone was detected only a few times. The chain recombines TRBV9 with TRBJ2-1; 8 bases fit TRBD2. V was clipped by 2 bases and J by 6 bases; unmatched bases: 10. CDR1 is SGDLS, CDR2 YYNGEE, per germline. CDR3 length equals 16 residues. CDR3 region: CASSVGLVFPLNEQFF. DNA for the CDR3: TGTGCCAGCAGCGTGGGACTAGTGTTCCCTCTCAATGAGCAGTTCTTC.

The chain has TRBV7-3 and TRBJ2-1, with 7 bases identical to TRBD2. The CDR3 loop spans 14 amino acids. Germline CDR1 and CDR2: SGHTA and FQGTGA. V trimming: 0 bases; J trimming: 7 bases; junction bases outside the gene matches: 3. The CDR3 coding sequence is TGTGCCAGCAGCTTAACGCGGGAGAGGAATGAGCAGTTCTTC. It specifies CASSLTRERNEQFF.

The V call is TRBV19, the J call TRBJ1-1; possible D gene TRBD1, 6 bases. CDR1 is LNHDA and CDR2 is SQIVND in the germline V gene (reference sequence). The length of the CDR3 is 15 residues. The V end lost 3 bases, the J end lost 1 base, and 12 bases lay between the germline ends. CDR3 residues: CASSMRGARNTEAFF. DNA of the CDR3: TGTGCCAGTAGTATGCGGGGGGCGCGGAACACTGAAGCTTTCTTT.

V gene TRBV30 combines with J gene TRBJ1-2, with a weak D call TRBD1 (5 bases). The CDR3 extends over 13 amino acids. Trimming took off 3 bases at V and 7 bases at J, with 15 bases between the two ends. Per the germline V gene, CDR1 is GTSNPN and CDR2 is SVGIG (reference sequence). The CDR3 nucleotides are TGTGCCTGGAGGTTCGGCAGGGAGGGTGGCTACACCTTC. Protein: CAWRFGREGGYTF.

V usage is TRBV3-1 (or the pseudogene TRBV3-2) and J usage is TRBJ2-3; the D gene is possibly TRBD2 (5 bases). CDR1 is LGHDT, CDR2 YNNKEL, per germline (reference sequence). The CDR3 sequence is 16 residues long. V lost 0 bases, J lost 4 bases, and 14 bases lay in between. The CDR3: CASSQEPGSEADTQYF. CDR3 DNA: TGTGCCAGCAGCCAAGAACCAGGCTCGGAGGCAGATACGCAGTATTTT.

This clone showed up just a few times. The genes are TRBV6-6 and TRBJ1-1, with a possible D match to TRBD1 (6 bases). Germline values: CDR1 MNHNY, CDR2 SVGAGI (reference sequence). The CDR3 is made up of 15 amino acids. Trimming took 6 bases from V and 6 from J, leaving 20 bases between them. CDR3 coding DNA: TGTGCCAGCAGAGGCGCTACAGGGTCTACGGCTGAAGCTTTCTTT. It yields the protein CASRGATGSTAEAFF.